A selection of T cell receptor beta chains follows, all from one sample in a study of early T cells in non-severe SARS-CoV-2 infection. TCRdb fed the 5' RACE reads into MiXCR, producing one record per CDR3 protein. The data show approximately 52,000 distinct CDR3 sequences, with about 15% seen just once and approximately 9.1% held by the top ten. The specimen was whole blood, collected at baseline. Every receptor here comes from an adult who was a healthcare worker with PCR-confirmed SARS-CoV-2 infection or an uninfected control (not recorded which). Both conserved end residues are part of each CDR3. D genes are given only for firm matches. The size of a clone is reported for some rows only, either as once, few or many, or as a class for expanded clones.

V,D,size,J,DNA,CDR3
TRBV28,TRBD1,medium-sized,TRBJ1-2,TGTGCCAGCAGTTCGGACAGGGGGCATGGCTACACCTTC,CASSSDRGHGYTF
TRBV28,-,-,TRBJ1-6,TGTGCCATCAAGACAGGAATCGGATCACCCCTCCACTTT,CAIKTGIGSPLHF
TRBV24-1,-,few,TRBJ2-2,TGTGCCACTTCTACACCTAGCGACACCGGGGAGCTGTTTTTT,CATSTPSDTGELFF
TRBV10-3,-,-,TRBJ2-3,TGTGCCATCAGTGGCGATACTAGCACAGATACGCAGTATTTT,CAISGDTSTDTQYF
TRBV7-9,-,-,TRBJ2-1,TGTGCCAGCAGATGGCGGCGCTCCGAGCAGTTCTTC,CASRWRRSEQFF
TRBV10-3,TRBD1,few,TRBJ1-2,TGTGCCATCAGTGAGTCGACAGGGAGCTATGGCTACACCTTC,CAISESTGSYGYTF
TRBV12-3/TRBV12-4,TRBD2,few,TRBJ2-2,TGTGCCAGCAGTTTAGTCCTCGGGAGGTACACCGGGGAGCTGTTTTTT,CASSLVLGRYTGELFF
TRBV11-3,TRBD1,few,TRBJ2-1,TGTGCCAGCAGCACCCGACAGGGGGCCTACAATGAGCAGTTCTTC,CASSTRQGAYNEQFF
TRBV10-3,TRBD1,-,TRBJ1-1,TGTGCCATCAGTGAGACAGGGGAGGACACTGAAGCTTTCTTT,CAISETGEDTEAFF
TRBV5-1,-,-,TRBJ1-4,TGCGCCAGCAGCCCGAACGGACAGACTAATGAAAAACTGTTTTTT,CASSPNGQTNEKLFF
TRBV27,TRBD2,few,TRBJ2-4,TGTGCCAGCAGTCCGCTAGCGGGAGGGCCGGCCAAAAACATTCAGTACTTC,CASSPLAGGPAKNIQYF
TRBV6-5,-,many,TRBJ2-5,TGTGCCAGCAGAACCGGGGCTGTGGAGACCCAGTACTTC,CASRTGAVETQYF
TRBV11-2,-,-,TRBJ2-1,TGTGCCAGCAGCCCTCACCGAGGGGGGGATTTTGAGCAGTTCTTC,CASSPHRGGDFEQFF
TRBV5-1,TRBD2,-,TRBJ2-7,TGCGCCAGCAGCTCCCTCCTCCCGGGGGCGGGAGGACCCTACGAGCAGTACTTC,CASSSLLPGAGGPYEQYF
TRBV5-1,-,-,TRBJ2-3,TGCGCCAGCAGCTTGCTGCCCAACACAGATACGCAGTATTTT,CASSLLPNTDTQYF
TRBV19,-,few,TRBJ2-2,TGTGCCAGTAGGTGGAGGGAAGTTACCGGGGAGCTGTTTTTT,CASRWREVTGELFF
TRBV12-3/TRBV12-4,-,many,TRBJ1-1,TGTGCCAGCTATCAAGGGAGTACTGAAGCTTTCTTT,CASYQGSTEAFF
TRBV10-3,-,-,TRBJ2-1,TGTGCCATCAGACAGCGGAATGAGCAGTTCTTC,CAIRQRNEQFF
TRBV7-8,TRBD2,many,TRBJ2-3,TGTGCCAGCAGCCCTAGCGGGGGCAGCATCACAGATACGCAGTATTTT,CASSPSGGSITDTQYF
TRBV12-5,TRBD2,few,TRBJ2-1,TGTGCTAGTGGCCCTGGGAGGGATGAGCAGTTCTTC,CASGPGRDEQFF
TRBV18,-,few,TRBJ1-1,TGTGCCAGTTCACCGGGTTTTGTGATTGGGACTGAAGCTTTCTTT,CASSPGFVIGTEAFF
TRBV25-1,-,-,TRBJ1-1,TGTGCCAGCAGATACAGGGAGATACGCTTGAACACTGAAGCTTTCTTT,CASRYREIRLNTEAFF
TRBV4-2,TRBD2,-,TRBJ2-7,TGTGCCAGCAGCCCGGGACTAGCGGGGACCTACGAGCAGTACTTC,CASSPGLAGTYEQYF
TRBV2,TRBD1,-,TRBJ2-7,TGTGCCACCAGGAAACAGGGGACAGTCCACGAGCAGTACTTC,CATRKQGTVHEQYF
TRBV12-3/TRBV12-4,-,-,TRBJ1-1,TGTGCCAGCAGTCCCCTGGGGGCAGCCCTGAACACTGAAGCTTTCTTT,CASSPLGAALNTEAFF
TRBV29-1,-,many,TRBJ2-3,TGCAGCGTAGGACAGAGAAGCTTTGATGATACGCAGTATTTT,CSVGQRSFDDTQYF
TRBV11-2,-,-,TRBJ2-7,TGTGCCAGCAGCCTACCCAGGGGAGCAGTGTCCTACGAGCAGTACTTC,CASSLPRGAVSYEQYF
TRBV7-8,-,-,TRBJ2-1,TGTGCCAGCAGCTTAGCCCCGCGAGGGTCCAGCTCCTACAATGAGCAGTTCTTC,CASSLAPRGSSSYNEQFF
TRBV11-2,-,-,TRBJ1-4,TGTGCCAGCAGCATCGCAGGGTTCGGAAAACTGTTTTTT,CASSIAGFGKLFF
TRBV3-1,-,-,TRBJ1-2,TGTGCCAGCAGCCAATCGGTTCTCCAAGCTAACTATGGCTACACCTTC,CASSQSVLQANYGYTF
TRBV28,-,-,TRBJ2-5,TGTGCCAGCAGCCGACTTGGTGCGGAGACCCAGTACTTC,CASSRLGAETQYF
TRBV5-1,-,-,TRBJ2-6,TGCGCCAGCAGCTCTCCCGCTGGGGCCAACGTCCTGACTTTC,CASSSPAGANVLTF
TRBV4-1,TRBD1,-,TRBJ2-4,TGCGCCAGCAGCGACAGGGAGACCGAGAATCTAGCCAAAAACATTCAGTACTTC,CASSDRETENLAKNIQYF
TRBV19,-,-,TRBJ2-1,TGTGCCAGTAGTATCCTCTCCGGATCTGAGCAGTTCTTC,CASSILSGSEQFF
TRBV20-1,TRBD1,few,TRBJ1-1,TGCAGTGCTAGAGGGGGGACAGCGAACACTGAAGCTTTCTTT,CSARGGTANTEAFF
TRBV12-3/TRBV12-4,-,-,TRBJ1-1,TGTGCCAGCAGCTGGGAGCCCAACACTGAAGCTTTCTTT,CASSWEPNTEAFF
TRBV12-3/TRBV12-4,TRBD1,many,TRBJ2-2,TGTGCCACCGGGACAGGGCTTAACACCGGGGAGCTGTTTTTT,CATGTGLNTGELFF
TRBV5-1,-,-,TRBJ1-1,TGCGCCAGCAGCTTAAAGGGCCCGAACACTGAAGCTTTCTTT,CASSLKGPNTEAFF
TRBV4-1,-,-,TRBJ1-1,TGCGCCAGCAGAAACCCGGGGACGATGAACACTGAAGCTTTCTTT,CASRNPGTMNTEAFF
TRBV27,-,many,TRBJ1-5,TGTGCCAGCAGTTTAAGATTTGGGGGGGGTCAGCCCCAGCATTTT,CASSLRFGGGQPQHF
TRBV27,TRBD1,many,TRBJ1-1,TGTGCCAGCAGTTTATGGACAGGGGGGAACACTGAAGCTTTCTTT,CASSLWTGGNTEAFF
TRBV11-2,-,many,TRBJ2-7,TGTGCCAGCAGCTTATTAACGGGCAGGACGAGCTCCTACGAGCAGTACTTC,CASSLLTGRTSSYEQYF
TRBV29-1,-,few,TRBJ2-6,TGCAGCGTTGACGATGGCCGTACTGGGGCCAACGTCCTGACTTTC,CSVDDGRTGANVLTF
TRBV6-1,-,-,TRBJ2-7,TGTGCCAGCAGCCAGGGACTGGGAGGTTCCTACGAGCAGTACTTC,CASSQGLGGSYEQYF
TRBV5-1,TRBD1,few,TRBJ1-1,TGCGCCAGCAGCGATCAGGGGGCTAGGACTGAAGCTTTCTTT,CASSDQGARTEAFF
TRBV5-1,TRBD2,-,TRBJ2-3,TGCGCCAGCAGCTTAGCGGGGAGGTGCCCAGATACGCAGTATTTT,CASSLAGRCPDTQYF
TRBV19,TRBD1,-,TRBJ1-5,TGTGCCAGTAAGGACAGGAATAGCAATCAGCCCCAGCATTTT,CASKDRNSNQPQHF